This T cell receptor beta chain was found in a study of response to subunit inactivated influenza vaccine. TCRdb used MiXCR to reprocess the RT-PCR reads, holding one entry per CDR3 protein. The sample has hundreds of thousands of distinct CDR3 sequences; 6% to 9% are singletons. V shed 5 bases, J shed 1 base, and the junction held 16 bases outside the gene matches. The CDR3 runs 19 residues. CDR1 and CDR2 from the germline V gene are SGHVS and FQNEAQ. The chain couples TRBV7-8 to TRBJ1-5, with 8 bases matching TRBD1. This material consisted of PBMCs from blood, taken about 23 months after vaccination. The receptor was derived from a man between 50 and 75 years old who received an inactivated influenza vaccine. The CDR3 DNA sequence: TGTGCCAGCAGCCCGGGACAGGACGTAACGATTTCGAGCAATCAGCCCCAGCATTTT. This encodes CASSPGQDVTISSNQPQHF.